This record looks at one T cell receptor beta chain sequence and its context. Profiling relied on immunoSEQ multiplex PCR, and the TCRdb table lists in-frame clones only, not all of them. The sample shows under 40,000 clones, 83% of them seen only once. The sample is drawn from a study of control samples from healthy donors and cancer patients. V was trimmed by 6 bases and J by 1 base, leaving 8 bases between them. CDR1 and CDR2 from the germline V gene are KGHSH and LQKENI. The CDR3 is made up of 13 amino acids. The TCR sequence derives from a woman in her sixties with lung cancer. The V gene is TRBV18, the J gene TRBJ2-3, with D perhaps matching TRBD2 (6 bases). The sequenced material came from PBMCs. CDR3 coding DNA: TGTGCCAGCTCGCCGGGGGGCACAGATACGCAGTATTTT. Amino acids: CASSPGGTDTQYF.